The rows below give T cell receptor beta chains drawn from one sample of a study of shared clonotypes between healthy human individuals. Profiled with immunoSEQ multiplex PCR; TCRdb holds only in-frame clones, not every one. The table has some 650,000 clones, less than 98% seen once. The sample was naive CD4+ T cells sorted from blood. All receptors come from a woman aged 30 to 39 in good health. Each CDR3 is given with its conserved first and last residue. Each record gives: D gene, V gene, clone size, J gene, CDR3 protein, CDR3 DNA. The D gene is left open where the match is weak. Size values are once, few and many counts, or a class for expanded clones, and some rows have none.

TRBD1	TRBV6-6	NA	TRBJ2-1	CASSYTTTGFHEQFF	TGTGCCAGCAGTTACACAACGACAGGGTTTCATGAGCAGTTCTTC
TRBD1	TRBV19	NA	TRBJ2-5	CATRGGQGVETQYF	TGTGCCACCCGAGGGGGACAGGGGGTTGAGACCCAGTACTTC
TRBD1	TRBV28	NA	TRBJ2-6	CATQGAQGANVLTF	TGTGCCACTCAGGGGGCGCAAGGGGCCAACGTCCTGACTTTC
NA	TRBV18	NA	TRBJ1-1	CASSPPSRPNTEAFF	TGTGCCAGCTCACCACCTAGTCGGCCCAACACTGAAGCTTTCTTT
NA	TRBV19	NA	TRBJ2-7	CASSIAGIGVYEQYF	TGTGCCAGTAGTATAGCGGGGATCGGGGTCTACGAGCAGTACTTC
NA	TRBV19	NA	TRBJ2-2	CASSMGPGELFF	TGTGCCAGTAGTATGGGCCCCGGGGAGCTGTTTTTT
NA	TRBV5-1	NA	TRBJ1-4	CASSPSGAGGEKLFF	TGCGCCAGCAGCCCCTCCGGGGCGGGTGGTGAAAAACTGTTTTTT
NA	TRBV18	NA	TRBJ2-6	CASSPKLGANVLTF	TGTGCCAGCTCACCAAAGCTGGGCGCCAACGTCCTGACTTTC
NA	TRBV11-3	NA	TRBJ2-7	CASSLAGGIYEQYF	TGTGCCAGCAGCTTAGCAGGAGGGATCTACGAGCAGTACTTC
TRBD2	TRBV6-1	NA	TRBJ2-7	CASSELASGSGPYEQYF	TGTGCCAGCAGTGAACTCGCTAGCGGGAGTGGCCCCTACGAGCAGTACTTC
NA	TRBV28	NA	TRBJ2-3	CASSFDVAGLSLDTQYF	TGTGCCAGCAGTTTTGATGTTGCAGGGTTGAGTCTTGATACGCAGTATTTT
NA	TRBV19	NA	TRBJ2-7	CASSRRTSSYEQYF	TGTGCCAGTAGTCGGCGGACGAGCTCCTACGAGCAGTACTTC
TRBD2	TRBV27	NA	TRBJ2-5	CASSSRPVGLAGPETQYF	TGTGCCAGCAGTTCCCGGCCGGTCGGACTAGCGGGGCCAGAGACCCAGTACTTC
NA	TRBV7-6	NA	TRBJ2-7	CASSLGGSVYEQYF	TGTGCCAGCAGCTTAGGGGGGTCGGTCTACGAGCAGTACTTC
TRBD2	TRBV5-4	NA	TRBJ2-7	CASSLEGGRSSYEQYF	TGTGCCAGCAGCTTGGAGGGCGGGAGGAGCTCCTACGAGCAGTACTTC
NA	TRBV6-1	NA	TRBJ2-1	CASSAAPSPGHEQFF	TGTGCCAGCAGTGCAGCCCCTAGTCCAGGGCATGAGCAGTTCTTC
NA	TRBV6-1	once	TRBJ1-5	CASRPSAGNQPQHF	TGTGCCAGCAGACCCTCAGCGGGCAATCAGCCCCAGCATTTT
NA	TRBV12-2	NA	TRBJ2-7	CASYYSGTSGRGANEQYF	TGTGCATCTTATTATTCCGGGACTAGCGGGAGAGGGGCAAACGAGCAGTACTTC
TRBD2	TRBV5-1	NA	TRBJ2-1	CASSLIQRGSSYNEQFF	TGCGCCAGCAGCTTGATCCAGCGGGGGAGCTCCTACAATGAGCAGTTCTTC
NA	TRBV9	NA	TRBJ2-1	CASSVVSGQVNEQFF	TGTGCCAGCAGCGTAGTAAGCGGTCAGGTCAATGAGCAGTTCTTC
NA	TRBV5-4	NA	TRBJ2-3	CASSLVGGDTQYF	TGTGCCAGCAGCCTAGTGGGGGGAGATACGCAGTATTTT
TRBD2	TRBV5-6	NA	TRBJ2-7	CASSKSGTSLREQYF	TGTGCCAGCAGCAAAAGCGGGACTAGCCTCCGCGAGCAGTACTTC
TRBD1	TRBV7-3	once	TRBJ1-6	CASSAFGTGASPLHF	TGTGCCAGCAGTGCCTTTGGGACAGGGGCTTCACCCCTCCACTTT
NA	TRBV19	NA	TRBJ1-4	CASQQGGGEKLFF	TGTGCCAGTCAACAGGGAGGCGGAGAAAAACTGTTTTTT
NA	TRBV5-1	NA	TRBJ2-3	CASSSADTQYF	TGCGCCAGCAGCTCAGCAGATACGCAGTATTTT
NA	TRBV18	NA	TRBJ1-3	CASSTPSGNGNTIYF	TGTGCCAGCTCAACCCCGTCCGGGAATGGAAACACCATATATTTT
NA	TRBV28	NA	TRBJ1-5	CASNPVAVSNQPQHF	TGTGCCAGCAACCCTGTGGCGGTTAGCAATCAGCCCCAGCATTTT
NA	TRBV28	NA	TRBJ1-2	CASSRQGVNGYTF	TGTGCCAGCAGCCGACAAGGGGTAAATGGCTACACCTTC
NA	TRBV30	NA	TRBJ1-2	CAWSVRGGYTF	TGTGCCTGGAGTGTACGGGGTGGCTACACCTTC
NA	TRBV2	NA	TRBJ2-2	CASSDEGPNTGELFF	TGTGCCAGCAGTGACGAAGGACCAAACACCGGGGAGCTGTTTTTT
NA	TRBV6-6	NA	TRBJ1-2	CASTLLGYGYTF	TGTGCCAGCACCCTTCTCGGTTATGGCTACACCTTC
TRBD2	TRBV2	NA	TRBJ2-2	CASSREGGTGELFF	TGTGCCAGCAGTCGGGAGGGTGGCACCGGGGAGCTGTTTTTT
TRBD1	TRBV27	once	TRBJ2-7	CASSFTGGVRGEQYF	TGTGCCAGCAGTTTTACAGGGGGCGTGAGGGGCGAGCAGTACTTC
TRBD2	TRBV6-1	NA	TRBJ2-5	CASSEVGSGRVETQYF	TGTGCCAGCAGTGAAGTCGGTAGCGGGAGGGTGGAGACCCAGTACTTC
TRBD2	TRBV15	NA	TRBJ2-1	CATSRLLLSGRVNEQFF	TGTGCCACCAGCAGACTACTATTAAGCGGGAGAGTCAATGAGCAGTTCTTC
NA	TRBV7-9	NA	TRBJ2-7	CASSLGSQDEQYF	TGTGCCAGCAGCTTAGGGAGCCAGGACGAGCAGTACTTC
NA	TRBV7-8	NA	TRBJ2-3	CASSVLAAFSTDTQYF	TGTGCCAGCAGCGTTCTTGCGGCCTTTTCCACAGATACGCAGTATTTT
NA	TRBV7-2	once	TRBJ2-2	CASSPQEGWAGELFF	TGTGCCAGCAGCCCCCAGGAAGGGTGGGCCGGGGAGCTGTTTTTT
NA	TRBV27	NA	TRBJ2-7	CASSVGLGYEQYF	TGTGCCAGCAGCGTGGGGCTAGGCTACGAGCAGTACTTC
NA	TRBV18	NA	TRBJ2-2	CASSHYSQGNTGELFF	TGTGCCAGCTCCCACTACTCCCAGGGAAACACCGGGGAGCTGTTTTTT
TRBD2	TRBV27	NA	TRBJ2-2	CASSCGVSGRAEGGTGELFF	TGTGCCAGCAGTTGCGGGGTAAGCGGGAGGGCCGAAGGTGGTACCGGGGAGCTGTTTTTT
NA	TRBV4-1	NA	TRBJ2-7	CASSQGSARSSYEQYF	TGCGCCAGCAGCCAAGGTAGCGCCCGGAGCTCCTACGAGCAGTACTTC
TRBD1	TRBV11-2	NA	TRBJ2-2	CASAGTANTGELFF	TGTGCCAGCGCCGGGACAGCGAATACCGGGGAGCTGTTTTTT
NA	TRBV28	NA	TRBJ2-7	CASSPPVGRGTYF	NA
NA	TRBV6-5	NA	TRBJ2-1	CASSSDRSLPNNEQFF	TGTGCCAGCAGTTCGGACAGATCATTACCCAACAATGAGCAGTTCTTC
NA	TRBV9	NA	TRBJ1-3	CASSVDGNTIYF	TGTGCCAGCAGCGTAGATGGAAACACCATATATTTT
NA	TRBV29-1	NA	TRBJ2-2	CSALRVTNTGELFF	TGCAGCGCTCTCAGGGTTACGAACACCGGGGAGCTGTTTTTT
NA	TRBV2	NA	TRBJ2-1	CASSSRRGSSYNEQFF	TGTGCCAGCAGTAGCCGACGGGGAAGCTCCTACAATGAGCAGTTCTTC
NA	TRBV11-2	NA	TRBJ1-2	CASSLDQVRGYGYTF	TGTGCCAGCAGCTTAGATCAGGTCCGCGGGTATGGCTACACCTTC
NA	TRBV27	NA	TRBJ2-7	CASSSIQGTEQYF	TGTGCCAGCAGTTCCATACAGGGTACCGAGCAGTACTTC
NA	TRBV28	NA	TRBJ1-5	CASSFARDVQPQHF	TGTGCCAGCAGTTTTGCCAGGGATGTTCAGCCCCAGCATTTT
TRBD2	TRBV27	NA	TRBJ2-7	CASSSIGLATYEQYF	TGTGCCAGCAGTTCTATAGGACTAGCAACCTACGAGCAGTACTTC
TRBD2	TRBV19	NA	TRBJ2-3	CASKGLAGEIDTQYF	TGTGCCAGTAAGGGACTAGCGGGAGAAATAGATACGCAGTATTTT